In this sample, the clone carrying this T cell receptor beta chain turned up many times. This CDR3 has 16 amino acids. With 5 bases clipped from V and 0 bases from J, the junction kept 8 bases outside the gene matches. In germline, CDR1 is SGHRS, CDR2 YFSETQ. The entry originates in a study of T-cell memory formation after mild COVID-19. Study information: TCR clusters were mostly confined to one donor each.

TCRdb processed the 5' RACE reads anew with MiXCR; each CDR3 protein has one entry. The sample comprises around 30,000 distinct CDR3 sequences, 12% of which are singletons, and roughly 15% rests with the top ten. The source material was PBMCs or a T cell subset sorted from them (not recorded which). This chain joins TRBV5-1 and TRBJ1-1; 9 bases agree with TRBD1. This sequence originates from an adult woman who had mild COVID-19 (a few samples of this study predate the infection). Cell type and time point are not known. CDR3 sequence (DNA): TGCGCCAGCAGTCAACAGGGGGCCCGTATGAACACTGAAGCTTTCTTT. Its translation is CASSQQGARMNTEAFF.